This T cell receptor beta chain was recorded in a study of blood T cell repertoires in COVID-19. Original processing methods: Amplification of reference gene primers provided the estimated nucleated cell counts. Assay: immunoSEQ multiplex PCR; the TCRdb copy retains only in-frame clones and omits some. V and J calls plus clone size are reproduced from that table; the DNA served to infer D and trimming. The repertoire includes 110,000 to 150,000 clones, about 89% of them detected once, and 2.5% to 3% sits in the top ten. Sequencing was carried out using peripheral blood. The clonotype originates from a man aged 55 to 70 with active or convalescent COVID-19.

CDR3 nucleotides: TGCGCCAGCCGATCCGGGACTAGCGGGAATACGCAGTATTTT. Protein sequence: CASRSGTSGNTQYF. This chain joins TRBV5-1 and TRBJ2-3; 13 nucleotides align to TRBD2. Germline lookup yields CDR1 SGHRS and CDR2 YFSETQ. The CDR3 consists of 14 residues. V lost 7 bases to trimming and J lost 7 bases; unmatched junction nucleotides: 6.